Sequencing of this T cell receptor (beta chain) was carried out in a study of blood T cell repertoires in COVID-19. V shed 2 bases and J shed 1 base, with 18 bases lying between them. The CDR3 is made up of 17 amino acids. Germline CDR1 and CDR2: SGDLS and YYNGEE. Source study methods: For nucleated cells, counts were estimated from reference gene primer amplification. Here immunoSEQ multiplex PCR was the method, and the copy in TCRdb shows in-frame clones only, minus some. V, J and clone size were drawn from that table, and D and trimming were deduced from the DNA. This sample has about 70,000 clones, with about 87% found just once.

Sample: peripheral blood. J is TRBJ1-1 and V is TRBV9, with D tentatively TRBD1 (6 bases). This sequence originates from a woman aged 70 to 79 with acute or convalescent COVID-19. In DNA form, the CDR3 reads TGTGCCAGCAGCGTCGGACAGAAACTTTTAAAGAACACTGAAGCTTTCTTT. It codes for CASSVGQKLLKNTEAFF.